What follows describes a single T cell receptor beta chain. What it recognizes is unknown. CDR3 length: 14 residues. Per germline, CDR1 MNHNS and CDR2 SASEGT. The V end was cut by 7 bases, the J end by 5 bases, with 17 bases between. This specimen comes from a study of shared clonotypes between healthy human individuals. Looking at the study overall: Three plates each covered CD4 naive and memory; CD8 naive two, CD8 memory one.

General study findings and limits: Inspection by rarefaction showed sorted-subset sequencing to be incomplete despite large depth. Clonotype sharing among donors was expected to depend on sequencing depth.

Repertoires were generated with immunoSEQ multiplex PCR, while TCRdb's copy carries only in-frame clones and drops some. The sample lists under 1,100,000 clones, approximately 68% occurring once. Study donors comprised healthy, HIV-negative adults devoid of recent acute infection or vaccination. V and J are TRBV6-1 and TRBJ2-5; perhaps TRBD2 as D (6 bases). This TCR derives from a man younger than 35 in good health. The sequenced sample was memory CD4+ T cells sorted from blood. Sample subset: CD45RA-negative fraction. The CDR3 protein is CASNPGLYPETQYF. The CDR3 DNA follows: TGTGCCAGCAACCCGGGACTTTATCCGGAGACCCAGTACTTC.